This TCR beta chain was sequenced in a study of blood T cell repertoires in COVID-19 (dated by TCRdb to between 2020 and 2021). Background on the whole study: The collaborator samples originated in the United States, Italy and Spain and spanned the acute and convalescent phases of COVID-19. The material from the prospective study consisted of cDNA or gDNA derived from T cells, B-cell-depleted T cells, or PBMCs. The dataset comprised deeply sampled blood TCRbeta repertoires from subjects exposed to, actively infected with, or recovered from COVID-19. The repertoires were made available in a free public database intended to serve as a resource for research on the immune response to SARS-CoV-2. The samples were drawn from the first 160 participants of the ongoing ImmuneRACE study and from some 1,300 subjects provided by 6 global collaborators. A de-identified subject ID, COVID-19 status, age in years and sex were almost always included in the sample metadata. Where available, HLA class I and class II types were obtained from metadata supplied by the sample provider rather than from assay-based typing. General findings and caveats noted by the study authors: The amount of clinical and demographic metadata varied by source and participant and was provided uncurated.

The table lists this clone with a count of one. It lacks a known antigen. It has no much larger one-base neighbor in the sample; base qualities were not kept. The germline V gene gives CDR1 as LGHNA and CDR2 as YNFKEQ. V is pruned by 0 bases and J by 4 bases, leaving 10 bases of the junction without a gene match. Its CDR3 holds 18 amino acids, cysteine through phenylalanine. Kept here is only the CDR3 DNA, which spans 54 bases and is read in frame from base 1. Each collaborating institution followed its own protocols to collect whole blood in K2EDTA tubes. For TCRbeta analysis, collaborators shipped samples as frozen whole blood, isolated PBMCs, or DNA extracted from either of those sample types. The immunoSEQ Assay, a bias-controlled multiplex PCR, was used to amplify TCRbeta CDR3 regions from genomic DNA. Concerning the study's data processing: The number of nucleated cells in each sample was estimated from the amplification of reference gene primers within the assay. Sequence reads were collapsed and filtered to measure the absolute abundance of every unique TCRbeta CDR3 rearrangement. For each sample, productive Simpson clonality was calculated as the square root of Simpson's diversity index across productive rearrangements. In TCRdb, the immuneACCESS table is reduced to in-frame sequences with V and J assigned. These tables do not hold every clone; where another copy was compared, an unresolved V gene accounts for under half, and the others remain unexplained. V and J calls and clone size are copied from that table; D and trimming were computed from the DNA. The table for this sample lists 130,000 to 150,000 clones; 70% to 90% of them were counted only once. The top ten constitute about 2.8% of the sample.

The TCR originated in a human donor with acute or convalescent COVID-19. The donor label of this sample is uncertain. The sequenced sample was peripheral blood. The V and J segments used are TRBV4-2 and TRBJ1-3, with 9 central nucleotides matching TRBD1. The CDR3 sequence is CASSQDKTQGAYGNTIYF. In nucleotides, the sequence is TGTGCCAGCAGCCAAGATAAGACACAGGGGGCTTACGGAAACACCATATATTTT.